This T cell receptor (beta chain) emerged from a study of T cell changes during pregnancy in multiple sclerosis. Assay: immunoSEQ multiplex PCR; the TCRdb copy retains only in-frame clones and omits some. Among about 99,000 clones listed, about 94% were seen once. CDR1 is SEHNR and CDR2 is FQNEAQ in the germline V gene (reference sequence). Trimming stripped 5 bases from V and 2 bases from J, with 15 bases between. CDR3 length: 15 residues. This clone was counted between two and nine times. The TCR sequence derives from a female donor with multiple sclerosis, enrolled in a pregnancy study. The starting material was peripheral blood, obtained after pregnancy. The chain is built from TRBV7-9 and TRBJ2-5, with a weak D call TRBD1 (6 bases). CDR3 residues: CASSPSPQGQETQYF. The CDR3 DNA reads TGTGCCAGCAGCCCCTCCCCGCAGGGGCAAGAGACCCAGTACTTC.